Sequencing of this TCR beta chain was carried out in a study of blood T cell repertoires in COVID-19. About the study: Samples of COVID-19 (acute and convalescent) were obtained from the United States, Italy and Spain. PBMCs, B-cell-depleted T cells, or T cells were the source of the cDNA or gDNA that made up the material.

Sequencing used immunoSEQ multiplex PCR; TCRdb keeps in-frame clones, though not all of them. The sample comprises approximately 400,000 clones, 88% of which are singletons, and 0.9% to 1.5% rests with the top ten. Germline trimming cut 5 bases from V and 5 bases from J; bases unmatched to any gene: 8. The germline CDR1 and CDR2 sequences are SGHKS and YYEKEE (reference sequence). The CDR3 is 14 residues long. Participants spanned ages roughly 18 to 95 years and resided in about 25 US areas. Cohort 3 donors were reported recovered after two negative PCRs, clearance, or symptom resolution. Sequences were obtained from PBMCs or T cells enriched from blood (not recorded which). This chain uses TRBV5-5 with TRBJ1-1, with 8 bases aligning to TRBD1. The source is a woman under 30 who had recovered from COVID-19. The CDR3 region is CASRTPGGRTEAFF. The DNA for the CDR3 is TGTGCCAGCAGAACCCCAGGGGGCCGGACTGAAGCTTTCTTT.